This T cell receptor (beta chain) was obtained from a study of Ad26.COV2.S vaccination and SARS-CoV-2 variants. A remark on this clone: Its antigen is currently unknown.

This CDR3 spans 15 amino acids. The V and J ends lost 6 bases and 0 bases respectively, with 15 bases between them. Looked up from germline, CDR1 is MNHEY and CDR2 is SVGAGI. Profiling relied on immunoSEQ multiplex PCR, and the TCRdb table lists in-frame clones only, not all of them. The sample holds 250,000 to 300,000 clones, about 87% seen once. General study findings and limits: The authors reported substantial breadth in spike-specific CD8+ and CD4+ T cell responses after vaccination.

Documented treatment: around 19 received Ad26.COV2.S at low or high dose, single or two shots; five or six received placebo; per-sample allocation not given. Material that was analyzed had been drawn on day 63 after the first vaccine or placebo injection. The sequenced sample was peripheral blood, obtained in a trial of Ad26.COV2.S vaccine versus placebo. This clonotype was sampled from a person aged 18-65 years who received the Ad26.COV2.S COVID-19 vaccine or a placebo. The chain recombines TRBV6-5 with TRBJ2-7, with D tentatively TRBD2 (6 bases). CDR3 nucleotide sequence: TGTGCCAGCAGGAGTGCGGGAACTCCCTCCTACGAGCAGTACTTC. This gives the protein CASRSAGTPSYEQYF.